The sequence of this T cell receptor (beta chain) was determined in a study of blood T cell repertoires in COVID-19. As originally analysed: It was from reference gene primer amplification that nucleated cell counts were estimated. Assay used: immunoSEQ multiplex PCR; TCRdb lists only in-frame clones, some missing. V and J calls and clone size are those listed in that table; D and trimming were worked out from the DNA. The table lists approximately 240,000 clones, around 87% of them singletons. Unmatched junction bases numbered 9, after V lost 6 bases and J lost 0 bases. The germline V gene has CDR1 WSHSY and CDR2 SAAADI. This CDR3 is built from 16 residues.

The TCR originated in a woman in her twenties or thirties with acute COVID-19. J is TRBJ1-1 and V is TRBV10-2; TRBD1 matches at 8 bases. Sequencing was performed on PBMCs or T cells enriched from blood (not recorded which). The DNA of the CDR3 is TGCGCCAGCAGACCCGGGACAGGCGGGATGAACACTGAAGCTTTCTTT. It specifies CASRPGTGGMNTEAFF.